The 15 T cell receptor beta chains reported below all come from one sample, sequenced in a study of monozygotic twins with inflammatory bowel disease. TCRdb re-called the 5' RACE reads; every CDR3 protein appears as one record, without DNA. The sample includes nearly 45,000 distinct CDR3 sequences. The specimen was blood. The receptors originated from a human donor with ulcerative colitis or Crohn's disease, or a healthy co-twin of an affected twin (not recorded which).

This chain links TRBV14 with TRBJ2-3; TCRdb gives TRBD2 as the D gene, but with no DNA this cannot be confirmed. The CDR3 has 15 residues. Germline values: CDR1 SGHDN, CDR2 FVKESK. The CDR3 region is CASSLSDSWWDTQYF.

CDR3 protein: CASSPNTNTGGGYGYTF. The chain couples TRBV18 to TRBJ1-2; TCRdb's D gene call, TRBD1, goes unchecked for lack of DNA. CDR1 and CDR2 (germline): KGHSH, LQKENI. The CDR3 has 17 amino acids.

The gene calls are TRBV11-2 and TRBJ2-5; TCRdb reports TRBD1, a call that lacks DNA to check it against. The CDR3 is made up of 14 amino acids. Germline loops: CDR1 SGHAT, CDR2 FQNNGV. CDR3: CASSLVSRGGDQYF.

Here the CDR3 reads CATSDLATPNEQFF. The V gene is TRBV24-1, the J gene TRBJ2-1. In germline, CDR1 is KGHDR, CDR2 SFDVKD. The CDR3 length is 14 residues.

The chain carries TRBV7-9 and TRBJ1-6; TCRdb picks TRBD1, but there is no DNA to check that call. The CDR3 covers 15 residues. CDR1 is SEHNR and CDR2 is FQNEAQ in the germline V gene (reference sequence). CDR3 loop: CASSPGTENNSPLHF.

The rearrangement links TRBV25-1 to TRBJ2-6. The CDR3 totals 18 residues. From germline, CDR1 is MGHDK and CDR2 SYGVNS. CDR3 loop: CASSESSRRISGANVLTF.

The chain has TRBV7-9 and TRBJ1-6; no DNA is available, so the TRBD1 call from TCRdb remains unchecked. Per the germline V gene, CDR1 is SEHNR and CDR2 is FQNEAQ (reference sequence). This CDR3 has 15 residues. The CDR3 protein is CASSRQVATNSPLHF.

The V call is TRBV7-2, the J call TRBJ2-5. Germline values: CDR1 SGHTA, CDR2 FQGNSA. The CDR3 runs 16 residues. The CDR3 spells CASSQIGLRYPGTQYF.

V gene TRBV6-2 or TRBV6-3 combines with J gene TRBJ2-3; TCRdb picks TRBD1, but there is no DNA to check that call. CDR3 size: 14 residues. Germline V gives CDR1 MNHEY, CDR2 SVGEGT. The CDR3 sequence is CASKERGRTDTQYF.

The genes are TRBV5-1 and TRBJ2-2; TCRdb designates TRBD2, a call that cannot be tested without DNA. Germline loops: CDR1 SGHRS, CDR2 YFSETQ. This CDR3 contains 15 residues. Here the CDR3 reads CASSRWREGTGELFF.

The V call is TRBV7-2, the J call TRBJ1-2; TCRdb's D call, TRBD1, is unchecked because there is no DNA. CDR1 and CDR2 (germline): SGHTA, FQGNSA. CDR3 length: 15 amino acids. CDR3 amino acids: CASSFRQGGKYGYTF.

This sequence joins TRBV20-1 and TRBJ2-1; TCRdb outputs TRBD2, but without DNA this stays unchecked. Germline lookup yields CDR1 DFQATT and CDR2 SNEGSKA (reference sequence). The CDR3 length is 15 residues. CDR3 loop: CSAGSPTSFLYEQFF.

The chain employs TRBV10-1 and TRBJ2-5. The CDR3 loop spans 15 amino acids. Germline assignment: CDR1 WNHNN and CDR2 SYGVQD (reference sequence). CDR3 protein: CASSDNMAGLETQYF.

This sequence joins TRBV7-8 and TRBJ2-7; TCRdb proposes TRBD2, but this gene call is untestable without DNA. This CDR3 region has 13 residues. CDR1 and CDR2 from the germline V gene are SGHVS and FQNEAQ. CDR3 sequence reads: CASSLATSVEQYF.

The rearrangement joins TRBV5-6 to TRBJ2-1. Germline V gene data show CDR1 as SGHDT and CDR2 as YYEEEE. The CDR3 runs to 12 residues. The CDR3 loop reads CASSYENNEQFF.